The 30 T cell receptor beta chains below were found in one sample sequenced in a study. Adaptor-ligated barcode primers were used to amplify TRBV12-4/TRBJ1-2 clonotypes. TCRdb fed the multiplex PCR reads into MiXCR, producing one record per CDR3 protein. The table records 550 to 850 distinct CDR3 sequences, about a third of them present only once. Cells sorted as Tregs were CD4+, CD25+ and CD127-/low. Sequenced: tumor-infiltrating Tregs sorted from the breast tumor. These receptors originate from a female donor with breast cancer.

This clonotype is labeled as large. This chain connects TRBV12-3 or TRBV12-4 to TRBJ1-2, with no clear D. Trimming left V 3 bases short and J 4 bases short, with 9 bases between. The CDR3 has 13 residues. CDR3 amino acids: CASSLGRSYGYTF. The CDR3 nucleotides read TGTGCCAGCAGTTTGGGCCGGAGCTATGGCTACACCTTC.

This chain connects TRBV12-3 or TRBV12-4 to TRBJ1-2, with 10 positions matching TRBD1. V lost 7 bases to trimming and J lost 3 bases; unmatched junction nucleotides: 5. CDR3 length: 14 amino acids. The CDR3 DNA is TGTGCCAGCACCCTTGGGACAGGGGACTATGGCTACACCTTC. Translated, it gives CASTLGTGDYGYTF.

The chain carries TRBV12-3 or TRBV12-4 and TRBJ1-2; TRBD1 is a possible D gene (5 bases). With 4 bases removed from V and 7 bases from J, the gap between germline ends came to 13 bases. This CDR3 spans 13 amino acids. CDR3 DNA: TGTGCCAGCAGTTCCCCAAGGGGCGGTGGCTACACCTTC. Its protein product is CASSSPRGGGYTF.

This chain uses TRBV12-3 or TRBV12-4 with TRBJ1-2; TRBD1 agrees at 7 bases. J lost 4 bases, V lost 5 bases, and 7 bases had no gene match. This CDR3 has 14 amino acids. CDR3 sequence: CASSPGTDFYGYTF. In nucleotides, the CDR3 is TGTGCCAGCAGTCCCGGGACAGATTTCTATGGCTACACCTTC.

The chain recombines TRBV12-3 or TRBV12-4 with TRBJ1-2, with D tentatively TRBD1 (6 bases). This CDR3 is 13 amino acids long. V lost 9 bases and J lost 5, with 16 bases in between. CDR3 loop: CARLTGLEYGYTF. The CDR3 nucleotides read TGTGCCAGGTTGACAGGCTTAGAGTATGGCTACACCTTC.

There are a few counts of this clonotype. This chain connects TRBV12-3 or TRBV12-4 to TRBJ1-2; 7 bases are shared with TRBD1. This CDR3 is built from 15 residues. The V and J ends lost 4 bases and 2 bases, in that order; junction bases with no gene match: 7. The CDR3 DNA is TGTGCCAGCAGTTCCCGGACAGGTGCCAACTATGGCTACACCTTC. Amino acid sequence: CASSSRTGANYGYTF.

This clonotype qualifies as large. The V gene is TRBV12-3 or TRBV12-4, the J gene TRBJ1-2; the D gene is possibly TRBD1 (6 bases). V lost 6 bases, J lost 4 bases, and 12 bases lay in between. The CDR3 is 13 amino acids. The CDR3 here is CASSFGQTYGYTF. Here the CDR3 DNA reads TGTGCCAGCAGCTTTGGACAGACCTATGGCTACACCTTC.

As DNA, the CDR3 is TGTGCCAGCAGTTCGTATTCCGGGGCAGGCTATGGCTACACCTTC. Its protein product is CASSSYSGAGYGYTF. This sequence joins TRBV12-3 or TRBV12-4 and TRBJ1-2, with TRBD1 as a possible D gene (5 bases). The V gene lost 4 bases and the J gene lost 4 bases, with 16 bases spanning the gap. The CDR3 covers 15 residues.

By share of the sample, this clonotype is large. The chain joins TRBV12-3 or TRBV12-4 to TRBJ1-2; no clear D. The CDR3 is 12 amino acids. Trimming shortened V by 6 bases and J by 8 bases, and 13 bases separated the two germline ends. This CDR3 is CASSPDLEGYTF. CDR3 DNA: TGTGCCAGCAGCCCCGACTTGGAGGGCTACACCTTC.

This clonotype is judged large. The CDR3 region is CASSLSLGRGNYGYTF. The CDR3 DNA reads TGTGCCAGCAGTTTATCCTTGGGGCGGGGTAACTATGGCTACACCTTC. V and J are TRBV12-3 or TRBV12-4 and TRBJ1-2, with D possibly being TRBD1 (5 bases). The CDR3 is made up of 16 amino acids. Trimming stripped 2 bases from V and 1 base from J, with 14 bases between.

This clonotype was observed a single time. V gene TRBV12-3 or TRBV12-4 combines with J gene TRBJ1-2; D is perhaps TRBD1 (5 bases). Between the trimmed V and J ends, which lost 6 bases and 8 bases, there was a span of 13 bases. The CDR3 spans 12 residues. This chain's CDR3 is CASSYRPLGYTF. For the CDR3, the DNA is TGTGCCAGCAGCTACAGGCCGTTGGGCTACACCTTC.

By share of the sample, this clonotype is large (0.1 to 1%). The chain employs TRBV12-3 or TRBV12-4 and TRBJ1-2; weak D call: TRBD1 (6 bases). The CDR3 is 14 residues long. Trimming stripped 4 bases from V and 9 bases from J, with 18 bases between. The DNA for the CDR3 is TGTGCCAGCAGTTCGACAGGAATCCCCGGGAGCTACACCTTC. Its protein product is CASSSTGIPGSYTF.

This clonotype occurred a few times. The J gene is TRBJ1-2, the V gene TRBV12-3 or TRBV12-4; TRBD1 matches 10 bases. This CDR3 spans 13 amino acids. The ends lost 3 bases at V and 6 bases at J; junction bases unmatched: 1. The CDR3 sequence: CASSLGTGDGYTF. The CDR3 DNA reads as TGTGCCAGCAGTTTGGGGACAGGGGATGGCTACACCTTC.

By frequency in the sample, this clonotype is large. The genes are TRBV12-3 or TRBV12-4 and TRBJ1-2; D is uncertain. CDR3 length: 14 residues. V gave up 1 base and J gave up 3 bases, with 9 bases separating them. The CDR3 loop reads CASSLVVTDYGYTF. As DNA, the CDR3 is TGTGCCAGCAGTTTAGTTGTTACAGACTATGGCTACACCTTC.

Judged by abundance, this clonotype is large (0.1 to 1%). V usage is TRBV12-3 or TRBV12-4 and J usage is TRBJ1-2; D is possibly TRBD1 (5 bases). Trimming removed 2 bases from V and 14 bases from J, with 15 bases in between. The CDR3 sequence is 12 residues long. The CDR3 loop is CASSLKGARRTF. The CDR3 DNA reads as TGTGCCAGCAGTTTAAAAGGGGCACGGAGGACCTTC.

In its sample, this clonotype is medium-sized. The rearrangement joins TRBV12-3 or TRBV12-4 to TRBJ1-2; no definite D call. V lost 5 bases, J lost 7 bases, and 23 bases lay in between. CDR3 size: 16 residues. The CDR3 protein is CASSPEGLQWGGGYTF. CDR3 in DNA: TGTGCCAGCAGTCCCGAGGGCCTCCAGTGGGGAGGTGGCTACACCTTC.

Sample share makes this clonotype large. The chain uses TRBV12-3 or TRBV12-4 and TRBJ1-2, with 9 nucleotides matching TRBD1. This CDR3 region has 14 residues. The V segment lost 6 bases and the J segment 7 bases; nucleotides outside the gene matches: 9. Here the CDR3 reads CASSPPGQGAGYTF. The CDR3 DNA sequence: TGTGCCAGCAGCCCTCCGGGACAGGGAGCTGGCTACACCTTC.

The chain is built from TRBV12-3 or TRBV12-4 and TRBJ1-2; D is unresolved. The CDR3 has 11 residues. Trimming left V 2 bases short and J 4 bases short, with 2 bases between. CDR3 in amino acids: CASSLTYGYTF. Here the CDR3 DNA reads TGTGCCAGCAGTTTAACCTATGGCTACACCTTC.

There are a few counts of this clonotype. The chain carries TRBV12-3 or TRBV12-4 and TRBJ1-2; 7 nucleotides line up with TRBD1. Losses at the gene ends were 5 bases for V and 6 bases for J; bases not matched to a gene: 6. This CDR3 has 13 amino acids. CDR3 sequence: CASSRQGPDGYTF. The CDR3 coding sequence is TGTGCCAGCAGTAGACAGGGCCCTGATGGCTACACCTTC.

By frequency in the sample, this clonotype is large. CDR3 protein: CASSWDREDYGYTF. CDR3 DNA sequence: TGTGCCAGCAGTTGGGACAGGGAGGACTATGGCTACACCTTC. V usage is TRBV12-3 or TRBV12-4 and J usage is TRBJ1-2; TRBD1 aligns across 9 bases. The CDR3 runs to 14 residues. V trimming: 4 bases; J trimming: 3 bases; junction bases outside the gene matches: 3.

Sample share makes this clonotype large (0.1 to 1%). DNA of the CDR3: TGTGCCAGCAGTTTGGGACCGAACGCAGGAGGCTACACCTTC. Translating it yields CASSLGPNAGGYTF. This chain uses TRBV12-3 or TRBV12-4 with TRBJ1-2, with D possibly TRBD1 on 5 matching bases. The CDR3 is 14 amino acids. V was trimmed by 3 bases and J by 8 bases, leaving 16 bases between them.

V and J are TRBV12-3 or TRBV12-4 and TRBJ1-2, with TRBD1 as a possible D gene (5 bases). The CDR3 spans 15 residues. Trimming took 6 bases from V and 4 from J, leaving 18 bases between them. The DNA for the CDR3 is TGTGCCAGCAGATCTTCTTCCGGGGCAGGCTATGGCTACACCTTC. Translation: CASRSSSGAGYGYTF.

This clonotype qualifies as large. The V call is TRBV12-3 or TRBV12-4, the J call TRBJ1-2; D is ambiguous. V was shortened by 5 bases and J by 0 bases, with 7 bases between the two germline ends. The CDR3 has 13 residues. CDR3 coding DNA: TGTGCCAGCAGTCCCAAAACTAACTATGGCTACACCTTC. Residues: CASSPKTNYGYTF.

The chain uses TRBV12-3 or TRBV12-4 and TRBJ1-2; TRBD1 is a possible D gene (5 bases). The CDR3 has 13 residues. The V end lost 2 bases, the J end lost 7 bases, and 11 bases lay between the germline ends. CDR3 loop: CASSLLRARGYTF. As DNA, the CDR3 is TGTGCCAGCAGTTTACTCAGGGCTCGTGGCTACACCTTC.

To note about this clonotype: Compared with germline, one end of the junction differs, possibly owing to a read error. J is TRBJ1-2 and V is TRBV12-3 or TRBV12-4; TRBD1 might be the D (6 bases). The CDR3 runs to 16 residues. CDR3 in DNA: TGTGCCGGCAGTCAGGGGTTCGTATACTCAAACTATGGCTACACCTTC. Translating gives CAGSQGFVYSNYGYTF.

This clonotype is deemed large. The J gene is TRBJ1-2, the V gene TRBV12-3 or TRBV12-4; perhaps TRBD1 as D (5 bases). Trimming took off 3 bases at V and 2 bases at J, with 16 bases between the two ends. This CDR3 comprises 16 residues. The CDR3 nucleotides are TGTGCCAGCAGTTTGAGTAAAGGGGCCCAAAACTATGGCTACACCTTC. Translation gives CASSLSKGAQNYGYTF.

This clonotype is categorized as medium-sized. The gene calls are TRBV12-3 or TRBV12-4 and TRBJ1-2; 7 nucleotides match TRBD1. With V trimmed by 0 bases and J by 6 bases, 4 bases remained unmatched. This CDR3 has 14 amino acids. This CDR3 reads CASSLALTGDGYTF. The CDR3 bases are TGTGCCAGCAGTTTAGCCCTCACAGGGGATGGCTACACCTTC.

By share of the sample, this clonotype is large. The genes are TRBV12-3 or TRBV12-4 and TRBJ1-2; TRBD1 matches 8 bases. The CDR3 has 14 amino acids. J gave up 5 bases and V 5 bases, and 7 bases lay outside the gene matches. CDR3 sequence (DNA): TGTGCCAGCAGTCAGGGACAGGCCCTATATGGCTACACCTTC. It is translated as CASSQGQALYGYTF.

Remarks on this clonotype: At one boundary the junction diverges from the germline segment, which might be a read error. This chain uses TRBV12-3 or TRBV12-4 with TRBJ1-2; 7 bases are a match to TRBD1. CDR3 length: 14 residues. Written as DNA, the CDR3 is TGTGCCAACAGTAGACAGGGCCGGAGCTATGGCTACACCTTC. Translation: CANSRQGRSYGYTF.

By sample fraction, this clonotype is large. This rearrangement joins TRBV12-3 or TRBV12-4 to TRBJ1-2; D unclear. The CDR3 runs to 13 residues. Trimming pared 2 bases from V and 6 bases from J, leaving 10 bases between. The CDR3 loop is CASSLSPLNGYTF. In nucleotides, the CDR3 is TGTGCCAGCAGTTTATCGCCACTCAATGGCTACACCTTC.